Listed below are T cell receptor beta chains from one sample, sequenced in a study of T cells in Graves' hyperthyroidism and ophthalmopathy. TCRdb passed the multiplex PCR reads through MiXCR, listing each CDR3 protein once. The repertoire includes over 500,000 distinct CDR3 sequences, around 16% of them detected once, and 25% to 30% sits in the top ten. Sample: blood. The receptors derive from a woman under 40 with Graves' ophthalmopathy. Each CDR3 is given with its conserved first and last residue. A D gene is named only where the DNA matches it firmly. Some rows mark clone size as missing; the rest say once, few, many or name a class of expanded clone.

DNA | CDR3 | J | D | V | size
TGTGCCAGCTCTATGTCTCCCTCAACTAATGAAAAACTGTTTTTT | CASSMSPSTNEKLFF | TRBJ1-4 | NA | TRBV4-2 | many
TGTGCCTGGGGGGGCGCGGGAGAGGTTTTCTACGAGCAGTACTTC | CAWGGAGEVFYEQYF | TRBJ2-7 | NA | TRBV30 | NA
TGCAGTGCTAGAGCCGGACAGGGTCACGAGCAGTACTTC | CSARAGQGHEQYF | TRBJ2-7 | TRBD1 | TRBV20-1 | many
TGCGCCAGCAGCCAAAACAGGGGCGATCAGCCCCAGCATTTT | CASSQNRGDQPQHF | TRBJ1-5 | TRBD1 | TRBV4-3 | NA
TGTGCCAGCACCCTCCTCCCCGATACGCAGTATTTT | CASTLLPDTQYF | TRBJ2-3 | NA | TRBV7-2 | many
TGTGCCAGCAGCAGGGACCCCGGAGGGGAGCAGTACTTC | CASSRDPGGEQYF | TRBJ2-7 | NA | TRBV27 | many
TGTGCCTGCCGGGCCATAGAAAGAGAGGTCTACGAGCAGTACTTC | CACRAIEREVYEQYF | TRBJ2-7 | NA | TRBV6-1 | few
TGTGCCTGGAGTGAGTCCTACGAGCAGTACTTC | CAWSESYEQYF | TRBJ2-7 | NA | TRBV30 | many
TGTGCCAGCAGCCAAGAGGGAACGGTGGGGGAGACCCAGTACTTC | CASSQEGTVGETQYF | TRBJ2-5 | NA | TRBV4-2 | many
TGTGCCAGCAGCGGGACTAGCGGGAGGACAACCAGCTCCTACGAGCAGTACTTC | CASSGTSGRTTSSYEQYF | TRBJ2-7 | TRBD2 | TRBV6-1 | NA
TGTGCCAGCAGCCCAACGACTTATACGGGCGAGCAGTACTTC | CASSPTTYTGEQYF | TRBJ2-7 | NA | TRBV9 | NA
TGCAGCGCTGGGCCTGGAGCGGTGGTCGAGCAGTTCTTC | CSAGPGAVVEQFF | TRBJ2-1 | NA | TRBV29-1 | few
TGTGCCATCAGTGATATTGGGGGACAAGAGACCCAGTACTTC | CAISDIGGQETQYF | TRBJ2-5 | NA | TRBV10-3 | many
TGTGCTAGCAGTTTAGAAGCCGTGGAGCAGTACTTC | CASSLEAVEQYF | TRBJ2-7 | NA | TRBV12-3/TRBV12-4 | NA
TGTGCCAGCAGCTCCGGACAGGGTCGATGGAAACTGTTTTTT | CASSSGQGRWKLFF | TRBJ1-4 | TRBD1 | TRBV5-6 | many
TGTGCCAGCAGTTTTTCCGGCGGGAATTTACAAGAGACCCAGTACTTC | CASSFSGGNLQETQYF | TRBJ2-5 | NA | TRBV28 | many
TGTGCCAGCACTCGGGGGCCTGGAAACACCATATATTTT | CASTRGPGNTIYF | TRBJ1-3 | NA | TRBV6-1 | many
TGCAGTGCTAGGGAGGGGGTCTACGAGCAGTACTTC | CSAREGVYEQYF | TRBJ2-7 | NA | TRBV20-1 | many
TGCAGTGCTAGAGATCTATGGGGGTCAGGGGGGAATGAGCAGTTCTTC | CSARDLWGSGGNEQFF | TRBJ2-1 | NA | TRBV20-1 | many
TGTGCCACCTCAGACATCCAAGAGACCCAGTACTTC | CATSDIQETQYF | TRBJ2-5 | NA | TRBV6-2/TRBV6-3 | NA
TGTGCCAGTAGTATGGCCGGGGGATATGGTGAGCAGTTCTTC | CASSMAGGYGEQFF | TRBJ2-1 | NA | TRBV19 | NA
TGCAGTGCTAGTGGTGGGAGGGGAACCTATGAGCAGTTCTTC | CSASGGRGTYEQFF | TRBJ2-1 | TRBD2 | TRBV20-1 | many
TGTGCCAGCAGCGCCGGGTGGGGTTATGGGGCCAACGTCCTGACTTTC | CASSAGWGYGANVLTF | TRBJ2-6 | NA | TRBV9 | few
TGCAGTGCAGGGGACAGATCCTACGAGCAGTACTTC | CSAGDRSYEQYF | TRBJ2-7 | TRBD1 | TRBV20-1 | many
TGTGCCAGCAGTGACTACGTTTTCATTCAGTACTTC | CASSDYVFIQYF | TRBJ2-4 | NA | TRBV28 | NA
TGTGCCAGCTCCCGGGGGGTTGAAGACGAGCAGTACTTC | CASSRGVEDEQYF | TRBJ2-7 | TRBD2 | TRBV18 | many
TGTGCCAGCAGTGAATATAGACTAGCGGGATCCCGGGGGGAGACCCAGTACTTC | CASSEYRLAGSRGETQYF | TRBJ2-5 | TRBD2 | TRBV25-1 | NA
TGTGCCAGCAGTGAGGGGGGACAGGGACAAAGCTCCTATAATTCACCCCTCCACTTT | CASSEGGQGQSSYNSPLHF | TRBJ1-6 | TRBD1 | TRBV2 | many
TGTGCCAGCCAACTAGCGGGGGGCACAGATACGCAGTATTTT | CASQLAGGTDTQYF | TRBJ2-3 | TRBD2 | TRBV12-3/TRBV12-4 | many
TGTGCCAGCACCCAACTTCCTAGCTCCTACGAGCAGTACTTC | CASTQLPSSYEQYF | TRBJ2-7 | NA | TRBV3-1 | once
TGTGCCAGCAGCCAATCGGGTCTAGCGGGACATTACTCCTACAATGAGCAGTTCTTC | CASSQSGLAGHYSYNEQFF | TRBJ2-1 | TRBD2 | TRBV3-1 | NA
TGTGCCAGCAGCTTAGGAAACCGGGGCTCTGGAAACACCATATATTTT | CASSLGNRGSGNTIYF | TRBJ1-3 | NA | TRBV7-2 | NA
TGTGCCAGCAGTTCCTCCACAGCAGATACGCAGTATTTT | CASSSSTADTQYF | TRBJ2-3 | NA | TRBV12-3/TRBV12-4 | many
TGTGCCAGCAACCCCGGGAGGGGAGTCTCTGAAGCTTTCTTT | CASNPGRGVSEAFF | TRBJ1-1 | NA | TRBV18 | few
TGTGCCAGCTCACCCTTTGGGACAGGGCTCTTCGAAGCTTTCTTT | CASSPFGTGLFEAFF | TRBJ1-1 | TRBD1 | TRBV18 | NA
TGCGGTGCCTCAGGGACTGGAAGCACAGATACGCAGTATTTT | CGASGTGSTDTQYF | TRBJ2-3 | NA | TRBV20-1 | NA
TGTGCCAGCAGTTTAGGCCCCATCCGAGGGGATGAGCAGTTCTTC | CASSLGPIRGDEQFF | TRBJ2-1 | NA | TRBV28 | many
TGTGCCAGCAGCTATACCGGGACTTCGGTTGAGCTGTTTTTT | CASSYTGTSVELFF | TRBJ2-2 | NA | TRBV11-3 | NA
TGTGCCAGCAGCTCTTTTGGGGGTGGGGTCGAGCAGTACTTC | CASSSFGGGVEQYF | TRBJ2-7 | NA | TRBV11-2 | once
TGTGCCAGCAGTTATCTCCCGCTAGCGGGAACCGGGGAGCTGTTTTTT | CASSYLPLAGTGELFF | TRBJ2-2 | TRBD2 | TRBV6-5 | NA
TGTGCCAGCAGTTACCTTAGGGACAGCTACGAGCAGTACTTC | CASSYLRDSYEQYF | TRBJ2-7 | TRBD1 | TRBV6-8 | NA
TGTGCCAGCAGCCCTTACCCTAGCGGGAACCCCCGTGGTGAGCAGTTCTTC | CASSPYPSGNPRGEQFF | TRBJ2-1 | TRBD2 | TRBV11-2 | many
TGTGCCAGCAGTTACGAAAATGGCTACACCTTC | CASSYENGYTF | TRBJ1-2 | NA | TRBV6-5 | many
TGTGCCAGCAGCCCCCCCAGGGGTGTCGAGCAGTACTTC | CASSPPRGVEQYF | TRBJ2-7 | NA | TRBV5-5 | many
TGCAGTGCTCGACAGGGGGTAACAGATACGCAGTATTTT | CSARQGVTDTQYF | TRBJ2-3 | TRBD1 | TRBV20-1 | many
TGCAGTGCTAGAGTCGGGGGAAGGTACAATGAGCAGTTCTTC | CSARVGGRYNEQFF | TRBJ2-1 | NA | TRBV20-1 | many
TGCAGAAACAGGGATAACACCGGGGAGCTGTTTTTT | CRNRDNTGELFF | TRBJ2-2 | NA | TRBV20-1 | few
TGCGCCAGCAGCTTGGTACGCGGGGCCGGGGAGCTGTTTTTT | CASSLVRGAGELFF | TRBJ2-2 | NA | TRBV5-1 | many
TGTGCCAGCAGCGTAGTTGGCAGAGCTAGCACAGATACGCAGTATTTT | CASSVVGRASTDTQYF | TRBJ2-3 | NA | TRBV9 | few
TGTGCCACCCGTGAAGGGGGCTTAAGTAGAACCGGGGAGCTGTTTTTT | CATREGGLSRTGELFF | TRBJ2-2 | TRBD1 | TRBV28 | NA
TGTGCCAGCTCACCAGGGACCCAAAATGATGAGCAGTTCTTC | CASSPGTQNDEQFF | TRBJ2-1 | NA | TRBV18 | many
TGTGCCATCAGCCCCGGCACTGAAGCTTTCTTT | CAISPGTEAFF | TRBJ1-1 | NA | TRBV10-3 | few
TGTGCCACGAAGGAAAGCGGTAGTGTGAATGAGCAGTTCTTC | CATKESGSVNEQFF | TRBJ2-1 | NA | TRBV6-1 | NA
TGTGCCAGCAGTGTAGCGGGAGGTGACAATGAGCAGTTCTTC | CASSVAGGDNEQFF | TRBJ2-1 | TRBD2 | TRBV28 | NA
TGCAGTGCAGAACAGGGTCGAAGCAATCAGCCCCAGCATTTT | CSAEQGRSNQPQHF | TRBJ1-5 | NA | TRBV20-1 | few
TGTGCCAGCAGCCCACCAAGCTACGGACAGGAACCGAACACTGAAGCTTTCTTT | CASSPPSYGQEPNTEAFF | TRBJ1-1 | TRBD1 | TRBV6-1 | many
TGTGCCAGTAGTATGGGGACAGGGGCTTCCTACGAGCAGTACTTC | CASSMGTGASYEQYF | TRBJ2-7 | TRBD1 | TRBV19 | few
TGTGCCAGCAGTGAAGGGGGTCGGGCAGGGGGTCGCAAAGAGACCCAGTACTTC | CASSEGGRAGGRKETQYF | TRBJ2-5 | TRBD1 | TRBV6-1 | many
TGTGCCAGCAGTTTTCGGTCGGTCGCGAACACTGAAGCTTTCTTT | CASSFRSVANTEAFF | TRBJ1-1 | NA | TRBV5-6 | NA
TGTGCCAGCAGTTCTTCACTAGTTGCGTACGAGCAGTACTTC | CASSSSLVAYEQYF | TRBJ2-7 | NA | TRBV12-3/TRBV12-4 | few